This TCR beta chain is drawn from a study of blood T cell repertoires in COVID-19 (TCRdb year 2020). Study-level background: Samples from collaborators originated in the United States, Italy and Spain and spanned both the acute and convalescent phases of COVID-19. Where available, HLA class I and class II types were obtained from metadata supplied by the sample provider rather than from assay-based typing. Subjects who had been exposed to COVID-19, were actively infected with it, or had recovered from it provided the deeply sampled blood TCRbeta repertoires that made up the dataset. Samples were obtained from the ongoing ImmuneRACE study (first 160 participants) and from 1,200 or so subjects provided by 6 global collaborators. A freely available public database, intended as a resource for researchers studying the immune response to SARS-CoV-2, is where the repertoires were released. The material from the prospective study consisted of cDNA or gDNA derived from T cells, B-cell-depleted T cells, or PBMCs. A de-identified subject ID, COVID-19 status, age in years and sex were almost always included in the sample metadata. Beyond this particular receptor, the publication reports: How much clinical and demographic metadata was included differed by source and by participant, and the metadata was provided uncurated.

In the prospective study, participants were about 18 to 100 years old, resided in 20 to 30 geographic areas of the United States, and were enrolled through a virtual design. In the prospective study, cohorts were assigned on the basis of participant-reported clinical history obtained from a screening survey and a study questionnaire. Exposed participants had been in contact, within 2 weeks of entering the study, with a person who had a PCR-confirmed or clinician-diagnosed case of COVID-19. Mobile phlebotomists in the prospective study collected whole blood, serum and a nasopharyngeal or oropharyngeal swab from every participant. Prospective study participants could optionally give additional blood draws and questionnaires over an approximately two-month period. Blood samples from the prospective study were shipped frozen or at room temperature prior to DNA extraction. The immunoSEQ Assay, a bias-controlled multiplex PCR, was used to amplify TCRbeta CDR3 regions from genomic DNA. The authors' analysis ran thus. Nucleated cell counts per sample were estimated from amplification of reference gene primers within the assay. Sequence reads were collapsed and filtered to measure the absolute abundance of every unique TCRbeta CDR3 rearrangement. Productive Simpson clonality was computed per sample as the square root of Simpson's diversity index over productive rearrangements. TCRdb took over this immuneACCESS table, retaining in-frame rearrangements with V and J assigned. Such tables are incomplete; in checked studies, under half of the missing clones stem from an unresolved V gene, and the remainder is unexplained. That table is the source of V, J and clone size, and D and trimming were worked out from the DNA. This sample gives roughly 430,000 clones in total; around nine tenths of them show up just once. About 1.4% of the sample belongs to the ten largest clones.

Concerning this clone itself: Its recognized antigen is unknown. There are no base qualities to consult, and no much larger clone falls within one base.

Trimmed from V: 6 bases; trimmed from J: 6 bases; junction bases lacking a gene match: 6. The CDR3 runs 13 residues from the cysteine to the phenylalanine. Kept here is only the CDR3 DNA, which spans 39 bases and is read in frame from base 1. CDR1 MDHEN and CDR2 SYDVKM are derived from the germline V gene. The TCR sequence derives from a woman under 30 who had been exposed to COVID-19. The rearranged chain carries TRBV28 and TRBJ2-7; the central 9 bases match TRBD2. Material: PBMCs or T cells enriched from blood (not recorded which). The CDR3 region: CASSPGLAFEQYF. Here is the DNA: TGTGCCAGCAGCCCGGGACTAGCTTTCGAGCAGTACTTC. Joined to the reference TRBV28 and TRBJ2-7 proteins, this CDR3 gives the full variable domain: DVKVTQSSRYLVKRTGEKVFLECVQDMDHENMFWYRQDPGLGLRLIYFSYDVKMKEKGDIPEGYSVSREKKERFSLILESASTNQTSMYLCASSPGLAFEQYFGPGTRLTVT.